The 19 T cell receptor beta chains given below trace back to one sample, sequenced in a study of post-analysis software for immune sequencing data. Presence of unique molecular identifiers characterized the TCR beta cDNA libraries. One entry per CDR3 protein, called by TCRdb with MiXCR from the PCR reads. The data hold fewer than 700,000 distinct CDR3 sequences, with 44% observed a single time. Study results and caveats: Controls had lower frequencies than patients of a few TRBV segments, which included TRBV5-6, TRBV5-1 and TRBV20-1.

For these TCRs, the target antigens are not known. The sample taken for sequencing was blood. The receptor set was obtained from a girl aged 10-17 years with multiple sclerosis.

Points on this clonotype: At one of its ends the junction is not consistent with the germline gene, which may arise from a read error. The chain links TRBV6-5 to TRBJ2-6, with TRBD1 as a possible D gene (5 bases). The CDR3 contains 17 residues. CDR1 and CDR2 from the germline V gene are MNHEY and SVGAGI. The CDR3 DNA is TGTGCCAGCAGTCTCGACGGACCCCGCTCTGGGGCCAACGTCCGGACTTTC. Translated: CASSLDGPRSGANVRTF.

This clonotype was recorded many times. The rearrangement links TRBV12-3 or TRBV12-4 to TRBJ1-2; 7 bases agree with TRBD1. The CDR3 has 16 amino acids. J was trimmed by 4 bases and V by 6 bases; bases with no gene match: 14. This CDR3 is CASSPGGAQGVYGYTF. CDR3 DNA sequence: TGTGCCAGCAGCCCCGGGGGGGCTCAGGGGGTCTATGGCTACACCTTC.

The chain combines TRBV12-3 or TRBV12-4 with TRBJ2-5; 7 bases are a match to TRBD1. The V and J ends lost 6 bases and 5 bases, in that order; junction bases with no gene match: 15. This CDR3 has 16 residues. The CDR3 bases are TGTGCCAGCAGCTCTAGGGGGCAGGGGTTCGAGGAGACCCAGTACTTC. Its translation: CASSSRGQGFEETQYF.

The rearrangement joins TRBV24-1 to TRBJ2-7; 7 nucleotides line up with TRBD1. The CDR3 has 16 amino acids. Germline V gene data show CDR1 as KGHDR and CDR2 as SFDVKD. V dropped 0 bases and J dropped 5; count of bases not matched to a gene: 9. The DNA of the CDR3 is TGTGCCACCAGTGATTTGAAGGCAGGGGGAAAGAACGAGCAGTACTTC. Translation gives CATSDLKAGGKNEQYF.

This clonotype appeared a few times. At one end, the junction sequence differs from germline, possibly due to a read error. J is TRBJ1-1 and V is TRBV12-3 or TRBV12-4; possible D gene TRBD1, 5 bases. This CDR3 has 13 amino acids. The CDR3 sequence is CASSSQSGLEAFF. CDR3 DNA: TGTGCAAGCAGTTCTCAATCAGGGTTGGAAGCTTTCTTT.

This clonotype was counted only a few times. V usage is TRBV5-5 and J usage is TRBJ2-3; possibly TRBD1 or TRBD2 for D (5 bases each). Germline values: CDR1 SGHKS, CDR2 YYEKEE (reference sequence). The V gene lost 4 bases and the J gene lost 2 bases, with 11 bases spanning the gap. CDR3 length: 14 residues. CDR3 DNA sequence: TGTGCCAGCAGCGTGGGACCGACCACAGATACGCAGTATTTT. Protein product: CASSVGPTTDTQYF.

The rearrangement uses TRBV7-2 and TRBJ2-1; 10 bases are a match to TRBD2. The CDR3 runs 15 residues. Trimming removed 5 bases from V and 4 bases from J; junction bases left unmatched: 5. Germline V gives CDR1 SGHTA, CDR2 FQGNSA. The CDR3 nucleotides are TGTGCCAGCAGCAAACTAGCGGGGACTTACAATGAGCAGTTCTTC. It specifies CASSKLAGTYNEQFF.

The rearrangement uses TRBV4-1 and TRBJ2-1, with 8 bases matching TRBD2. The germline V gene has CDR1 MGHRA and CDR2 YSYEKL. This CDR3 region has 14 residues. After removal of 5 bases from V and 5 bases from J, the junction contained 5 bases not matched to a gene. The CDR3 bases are TGCGCCAGCAGCTCGGGACTAGGAGACAATGAGCAGTTCTTC. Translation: CASSSGLGDNEQFF.

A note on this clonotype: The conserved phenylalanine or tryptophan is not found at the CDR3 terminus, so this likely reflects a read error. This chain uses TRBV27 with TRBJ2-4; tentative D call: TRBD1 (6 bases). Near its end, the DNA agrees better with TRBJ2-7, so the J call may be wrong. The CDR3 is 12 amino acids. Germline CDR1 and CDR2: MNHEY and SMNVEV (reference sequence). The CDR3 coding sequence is TGTGCCAGCAGTTTAACAGGGTACGAGCAGTACTGC. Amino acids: CASSLTGYEQYC.

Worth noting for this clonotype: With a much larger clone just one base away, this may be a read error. CDR3 sequence: CASSSARYRRQEAQYF. The CDR3 coding sequence is TGCGCCAGCAGCTCCGCTCGCTACCGCCGCCAAGAGGCCCAGTACTTC. The chain is built from TRBV5-1 and TRBJ2-5; D is unclear. This CDR3 is 16 amino acids long. Looked up from germline, CDR1 is SGHRS and CDR2 is YFSETQ.

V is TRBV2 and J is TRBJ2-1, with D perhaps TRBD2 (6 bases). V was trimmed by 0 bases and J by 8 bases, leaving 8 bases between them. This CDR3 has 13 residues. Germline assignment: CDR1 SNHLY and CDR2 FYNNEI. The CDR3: CASSEAEGDEQFF. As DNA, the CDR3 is TGTGCCAGCAGTGAAGCGGAGGGAGATGAGCAGTTCTTC.

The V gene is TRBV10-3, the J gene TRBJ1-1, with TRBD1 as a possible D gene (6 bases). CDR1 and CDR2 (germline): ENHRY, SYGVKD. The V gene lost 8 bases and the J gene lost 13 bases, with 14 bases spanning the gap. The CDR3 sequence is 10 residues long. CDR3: CAIPTGNGFF. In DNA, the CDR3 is TGTGCCATCCCCACAGGGAATGGTTTCTTT.

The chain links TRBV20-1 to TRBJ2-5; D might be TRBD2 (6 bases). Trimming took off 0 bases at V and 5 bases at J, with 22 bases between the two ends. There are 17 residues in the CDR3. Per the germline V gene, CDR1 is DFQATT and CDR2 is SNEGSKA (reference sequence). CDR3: CSARDIAGYTGRETQYF. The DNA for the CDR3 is TGCAGTGCTAGAGATATAGCCGGATACACGGGGAGGGAGACCCAGTACTTC.

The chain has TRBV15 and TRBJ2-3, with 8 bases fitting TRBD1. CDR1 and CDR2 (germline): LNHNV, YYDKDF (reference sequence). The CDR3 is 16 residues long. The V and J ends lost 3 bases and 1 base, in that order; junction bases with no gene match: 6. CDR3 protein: CATSSRQGSGTDTQYF. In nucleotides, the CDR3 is TGTGCCACCAGCAGCCGACAGGGGTCGGGCACAGATACGCAGTATTTT.

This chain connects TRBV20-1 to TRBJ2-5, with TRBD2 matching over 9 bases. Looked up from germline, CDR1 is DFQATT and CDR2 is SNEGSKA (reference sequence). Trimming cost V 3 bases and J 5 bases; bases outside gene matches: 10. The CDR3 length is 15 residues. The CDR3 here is CSASRTSGWGETQYF. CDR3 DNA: TGCAGTGCTAGCCGAACTAGCGGGTGGGGGGAGACCCAGTACTTC.

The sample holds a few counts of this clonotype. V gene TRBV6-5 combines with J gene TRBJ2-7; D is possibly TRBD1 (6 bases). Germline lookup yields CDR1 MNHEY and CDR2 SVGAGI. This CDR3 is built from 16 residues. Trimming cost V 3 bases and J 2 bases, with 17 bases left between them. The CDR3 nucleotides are TGTGCCAGCAGTTATTATACAGGGTGGGTTACCTACGAGCAGTACTTC. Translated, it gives CASSYYTGWVTYEQYF.

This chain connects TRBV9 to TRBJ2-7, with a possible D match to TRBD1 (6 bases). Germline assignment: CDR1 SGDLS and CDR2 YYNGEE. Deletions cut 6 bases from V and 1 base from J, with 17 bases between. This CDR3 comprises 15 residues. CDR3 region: CASTLSDSGSYEQYF. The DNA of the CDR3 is TGTGCCAGCACCTTATCGGACAGCGGATCCTACGAGCAGTACTTC.

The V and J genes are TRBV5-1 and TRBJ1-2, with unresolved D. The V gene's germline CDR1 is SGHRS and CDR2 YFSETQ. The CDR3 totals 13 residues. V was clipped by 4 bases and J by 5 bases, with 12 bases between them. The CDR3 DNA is TGCGCCAGCAGCCTAAACAGCCAGTATGGCTACACCTTC. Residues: CASSLNSQYGYTF.

CDR3 sequence (DNA): TGTGCCAGCCTAGAAGGCGGGAGTGGGGAGCAGTACTTC. It codes for CASLEGGSGEQYF. The rearrangement links TRBV28 to TRBJ2-4; 7 bases are a match to TRBD2. The germline CDR1 and CDR2 sequences are MDHEN and SYDVKM. Trimming at V came to 8 bases and at J to 13 bases, leaving 14 bases not matched to a gene. CDR3 length: 13 amino acids.